This entry lists 32 T cell receptor beta chains sequenced from one sample in a study of blood T cells in healthy people across ages. Alongside a J-beta primer mix, a sample-barcoded 5' primer served in a second PCR lasting about 6 to 12 cycles. TCRdb processed the 5' RACE reads anew with MiXCR; each CDR3 protein has one entry. The sample carries fewer than 700,000 distinct CDR3 sequences, around two fifths recorded once. The specimen was blood. These receptors were collected from an elderly man in good health.

The chain combines TRBV2 with TRBJ2-2; 11 nucleotides align to TRBD2. This CDR3 has 15 amino acids. V shed 8 bases, J shed 7 bases, and the junction held 9 bases outside the gene matches. Germline V gene lookup returns CDR1 SNHLY and CDR2 FYNNEI. The CDR3 here is CASEKLAGVGGELFF. The CDR3 DNA follows: TGTGCCAGCGAAAAACTAGCGGGAGTAGGCGGGGAGCTGTTTTTT.

The chain is built from TRBV20-1 and TRBJ1-1; maybe TRBD1 (6 bases). The germline gives CDR1 DFQATT, CDR2 SNEGSKA (reference sequence). The length of the CDR3 is 14 residues. Trimming stripped 6 bases from V and 5 bases from J, with 19 bases between. CDR3: CSARPRGGRTEAFF. The CDR3 region has the DNA TGCAGTGCCAGACCCAGGGGAGGGCGTACTGAAGCTTTCTTT.

The chain has TRBV5-1 and TRBJ2-1; 10 bases line up with TRBD1. The V gene's germline CDR1 is SGHRS and CDR2 YFSETQ. CDR3 size: 16 residues. The junction had 7 bases not matched to a gene; V was cut back by 2 bases and J by 5 bases. CDR3: CASSFNPGQGNNEQFF. The CDR3 coding sequence is TGCGCCAGCAGCTTTAATCCGGGACAGGGGAACAATGAGCAGTTCTTC.

CDR3 bases: TGTGCCAGCAGCTTAGTGGGGTTGTTGCAAGAGCAGTACTTC. Amino acid sequence: CASSLVGLLQEQYF. The rearrangement joins TRBV7-2 to TRBJ2-5; D not resolved. Deletions cut 1 base from V and 11 bases from J, with 17 bases between. This CDR3 is 14 amino acids long. Germline loops: CDR1 SGHTA, CDR2 FQGNSA.

This clonotype was picked up many times. The V call is TRBV7-2, the J call TRBJ2-7, with D uncertain. Trimming took 4 bases from V and 3 from J, leaving 10 bases between them. From germline, CDR1 is SGHTA and CDR2 FQGNSA. The CDR3 has 13 residues. The CDR3 loop is CASSSPPIYEQYF. The DNA of the CDR3 is TGTGCCAGCAGCTCTCCACCTATCTACGAGCAGTACTTC.

This clonotype was recorded a few times. The genes are TRBV4-3 and TRBJ2-3; TRBD2 agrees at 7 bases. The CDR3 length is 15 residues. The germline gives CDR1 LGHNA, CDR2 YSLEER. Germline trimming cut 1 base from V and 6 bases from J; bases unmatched to any gene: 7. For the CDR3, the DNA is TGCGCCAGCAGCCAAGCGGGGGGAAAATTGGATACGCAGTATTTT. This encodes CASSQAGGKLDTQYF.

CDR3: CASSFGQYSNQPQHF. The CDR3, as DNA: TGTGCCAGCAGTTTCGGTCAGTATAGCAATCAGCCCCAGCATTTT. The rearrangement joins TRBV12-3 or TRBV12-4 to TRBJ1-5; D not certain. The V gene lost 3 bases and the J gene lost 0 bases, with 9 bases spanning the gap. This CDR3 has 15 residues.

Worth noting for this clonotype: At one end, the junction sequence differs from germline, possibly due to a read error. V gene TRBV20-1 combines with J gene TRBJ2-3; D is unresolved. CDR3 length equals 11 residues. Germline V gives CDR1 DFQATT, CDR2 SNEGSKA (reference sequence). The CDR3 coding sequence is TGCAGGGCTACCAGCACAGATACGCAGTATTTT. Amino acids: CRATSTDTQYF.

V is TRBV24-1 and J is TRBJ2-1, with 8 bases that match TRBD1. Germline CDR1 reads KGHDR; CDR2 reads SFDVKD. The length of the CDR3 is 16 residues. The V and J ends lost 3 bases and 10 bases, in that order; junction bases with no gene match: 13. CDR3 protein: CATSDQAPTGAQEQFF. The CDR3 nucleotides read TGTGCCACCAGTGATCAGGCGCCGACAGGGGCTCAGGAGCAGTTCTTC.

The V and J genes are TRBV6-2 or TRBV6-3 and TRBJ2-7, with D perhaps matching TRBD1 or TRBD2 (6 bases each). The J call is uncertain, as TRBJ2-5 better fits the DNA end. CDR3 length: 15 residues. CDR1 and CDR2 from the germline V gene are MNHEY and SVGEGT. CDR3 sequence: CASSWRGGLQETQYF. The CDR3 DNA is TGTGCCAGCAGTTGGCGTGGGGGGCTCCAAGAGACCCAGTACTTC.

The chain has TRBV27 and TRBJ1-1, with 7 bases matching TRBD1. The germline gives CDR1 MNHEY, CDR2 SMNVEV (reference sequence). After removal of 4 bases from V and 1 base from J, the junction contained 9 bases not matched to a gene. The CDR3 runs to 16 residues. The CDR3 loop is CASSSPTTGKNTEAFF. CDR3 nucleotide sequence: TGTGCCAGCAGTTCCCCTACGACAGGGAAGAACACTGAAGCTTTCTTT.

At least ten counts were recorded for this clonotype. The V call is TRBV5-5, the J call TRBJ2-7; D remains unclear. This CDR3 spans 15 amino acids. The germline CDR1 and CDR2 sequences are SGHKS and YYEKEE (reference sequence). V was trimmed by 6 bases and J by 2 bases, leaving 18 bases between them. The CDR3 bases are TGTGCCAGCACCACCACAACAACTGGAACCTACGAGCAGTACTTC. Its translation: CASTTTTTGTYEQYF.

This rearrangement joins TRBV29-1 to TRBJ2-6; D not resolved. The V end was cut by 5 bases, the J end by 1 base, with 18 bases between. Per the germline V gene, CDR1 is SQVTM and CDR2 is ANQGSEA. The CDR3 is made up of 17 amino acids. In DNA form, the CDR3 reads TGCAGCGTTCGACTTGCCGAGACACGTTCTGGGGCCAACGTCCTGACTTTC. The encoded protein is CSVRLAETRSGANVLTF.

This clonotype came up once. The rearrangement joins TRBV5-6 to TRBJ1-2, with a possible D match to TRBD1 (6 bases). The CDR3 is 12 residues long. Germline CDR1 reads SGHDT; CDR2 reads YYEEEE. Trimming stripped 0 bases from V and 7 bases from J, with 7 bases between. The CDR3 DNA follows: TGTGCCAGCAGCTTGGTAGGGGGTGGCTACACCTTC. Its translation: CASSLVGGGYTF.

This clonotype was found many times. J is TRBJ2-3 and V is TRBV5-1, with 9 bases identical to TRBD2. The germline V gene encodes CDR1 SGHRS and CDR2 YFSETQ. The V gene end was trimmed by 4 bases and the J gene end by 3 bases; junction bases not matched to a gene: 3. There are 14 residues in the CDR3. The CDR3 bases are TGCGCCAGCAGCCCAGCGGGAGGAACAGATACGCAGTATTTT. Translation gives CASSPAGGTDTQYF.

Regarding this clonotype: One base away lies a much larger clone, so this may be a sequencing read error. This chain links TRBV11-2 with TRBJ2-7; D ambiguous. Germline V gene sequence: CDR1 SGHAT, CDR2 FQNNGV. V shed 6 bases and J shed 7 bases, with 16 bases lying between them. The CDR3 is made up of 13 amino acids. The CDR3 protein is CASSSQASNEQYF. CDR3 DNA sequence: TGTGCCAGCAGTAGTCAAGCGTCCAATGAGCAGTACTTC.

The V gene is TRBV6-6, the J gene TRBJ2-5; 7 nucleotides align to TRBD2. The junction had 9 bases not matched to a gene; V was cut back by 6 bases and J by 2 bases. Germline CDR1 and CDR2: MNHNY and SVGAGI (reference sequence). CDR3 length: 15 amino acids. CDR3 sequence reads: CASRFGTNPQETQYF. Written as DNA, the CDR3 is TGTGCCAGCAGATTCGGGACTAATCCTCAAGAGACCCAGTACTTC.

This clonotype occurred many times. Since a much larger clone is just one base distant, this may be a read error. This chain links TRBV15 with TRBJ2-5; 10 bases map to TRBD2. CDR1 is LNHNV, CDR2 YYDKDF, per germline (reference sequence). The CDR3 is made up of 15 amino acids. J lost 11 bases, V lost 2 bases, and 11 bases had no gene match. CDR3 amino acids: CATSRLAGVSDEQYF. CDR3 coding DNA: TGTGCCACCAGCAGACTAGCGGGAGTTAGCGATGAGCAGTACTTC.

This clonotype appeared a few times. The CDR3: CASSPTGQGWYGYTF. The CDR3 nucleotides read TGTGCCAGCAGCCCGACGGGACAGGGTTGGTATGGCTACACCTTC. J is TRBJ1-2 and V is TRBV27; 9 bases agree with TRBD1. Germline V CDR1 and CDR2: MNHEY, SMNVEV (reference sequence). With V trimmed by 6 bases and J by 5 bases, 10 bases remained unmatched. This CDR3 comprises 15 residues.

This chain links TRBV27 with TRBJ1-6; D uncertain. Trimming took off 4 bases at V and 0 bases at J, with 7 bases between the two ends. The CDR3 covers 15 residues. CDR1 is MNHEY, CDR2 SMNVEV, per germline (reference sequence). This CDR3 reads CASSSLGSYNSPLHF. The CDR3 DNA is TGTGCCAGCAGTTCGCTCGGCTCCTATAATTCACCCCTCCACTTT.

This clonotype showed up many times. The chain recombines TRBV20-1 with TRBJ1-6, with D tentatively TRBD1 (5 bases). V gave up 3 bases and J gave up 5 bases, with 14 bases separating them. Germline lookup yields CDR1 DFQATT and CDR2 SNEGSKA (reference sequence). The CDR3 covers 15 residues. CDR3 bases: TGCAGTGCTAGGTCCCAGGAGGGGAATAATTCACCCCTCCACTTT. It translates to CSARSQEGNNSPLHF.

This clonotype was detected only a few times. The chain recombines TRBV20-1 with TRBJ1-2; D might be TRBD1 (5 bases). This CDR3 comprises 13 residues. V lost 3 bases to trimming and J lost 4 bases, with 12 bases between them. Looked up from germline, CDR1 is DFQATT and CDR2 is SNEGSKA (reference sequence). The CDR3 region has the DNA TGCAGTGCTAGGACGACAGCGTTCTATGGCTACACCTTC. This sequence encodes CSARTTAFYGYTF.

In its sample, this clonotype was seen a few times. This rearrangement joins TRBV27 to TRBJ2-1; TRBD2 matches at 7 bases. The J segment lost 2 bases and the V segment lost 7 bases, leaving 11 bases of the junction unmatched. The CDR3 loop spans 16 amino acids. The germline V gene has CDR1 MNHEY and CDR2 SMNVEV (reference sequence). CDR3 region: CASTRDYYNTYNEQFF. Here the CDR3 DNA reads TGTGCCAGCACCAGGGACTACTATAATACCTACAATGAGCAGTTCTTC.

This clonotype was seen a handful of times. The chain uses TRBV6-2 or TRBV6-3 and TRBJ1-4; D perhaps matches TRBD1 (6 bases). V gave up 6 bases and J gave up 6 bases, with 20 bases separating them. The CDR3 sequence is 16 residues long. The germline V gene has CDR1 MNHEY and CDR2 SVGEGT. CDR3 in amino acids: CASRDTPTGLDEKLFF. As DNA, the CDR3 is TGTGCCAGCAGGGATACTCCGACAGGTCTGGATGAAAAACTGTTTTTT.

The chain uses TRBV7-3 and TRBJ1-4; D is possibly TRBD1 (6 bases). V was trimmed by 5 bases and J by 8 bases, leaving 18 bases between them. CDR3 length: 15 amino acids. CDR1 SGHTA and CDR2 FQGTGA come from the germline V gene. DNA for the CDR3: TGTGCCAGCAGCGTCTCGGGGGGCCTTGACGAAAAACTGTTTTTT. Protein: CASSVSGGLDEKLFF. Together with reference TRBV7-3 and TRBJ1-4, the CDR3 gives the full variable domain: GAGVSQTPSNKVTEKGKYVELRCDPISGHTALYWYRQSLGQGPEFLIYFQGTGAADDSGLPNDRFFAVRPEGSVSTLKIQRTERGDSAVYLCASSVSGGLDEKLFFGSGTQLSVL.

This chain links TRBV6-5 with TRBJ1-2; unclear D gene. This CDR3 is 14 amino acids long. Trimming pared 5 bases from V and 8 bases from J, leaving 18 bases between. The V gene's germline CDR1 is MNHEY and CDR2 SVGAGI. CDR3 nucleotide sequence: TGTGCCAGCAGTCCTACCGACGGTCTTCTGGGCTACACCTTC. Its protein product is CASSPTDGLLGYTF.

The chain is built from TRBV2 and TRBJ2-5; maybe TRBD1 (6 bases). The J call may be incorrect, as the DNA end agrees better with TRBJ2-1. This CDR3 spans 13 amino acids. Germline V gene sequence: CDR1 SNHLY, CDR2 FYNNEI. Written as DNA, the CDR3 is TGTGCCAGCACAGGGACATTCCAAGAGACCCAGTTCTTC. Protein: CASTGTFQETQFF.

CDR3 DNA sequence: TGTGCCAGCAGCCCTCACAACAGGATGAACACTGAAGCTTTCTTT. Translated, it gives CASSPHNRMNTEAFF. The rearrangement links TRBV7-2 to TRBJ1-1, with D possibly matching TRBD1 (5 bases). Germline V gives CDR1 SGHTA, CDR2 FQGNSA. The CDR3 consists of 15 residues. Trimming cost V 5 bases and J 0 bases, with 13 bases left between them.

The genes are TRBV29-1 and TRBJ2-1; TRBD1 aligns across 9 bases. The CDR3 runs to 13 residues. Per the germline V gene, CDR1 is SQVTM and CDR2 is ANQGSEA. V trimming: 3 bases; J trimming: 13 bases; junction bases outside the gene matches: 10. For the CDR3, the DNA is TGCAGCGTTGAGAGTACAGGGGGCGGGAGACAGTTCTTC. Translation gives CSVESTGGGRQFF.

The rearrangement joins TRBV20-1 to TRBJ2-1; D is uncertain. Germline CDR1 reads DFQATT; CDR2 reads SNEGSKA (reference sequence). V gave up 0 bases and J gave up 9 bases, with 21 bases separating them. The CDR3 consists of 16 residues. The CDR3 sequence is CSARDRVARVQGEQFF. The CDR3, as DNA: TGCAGTGCTAGAGATCGGGTGGCACGGGTACAAGGTGAGCAGTTCTTC.

V usage is TRBV5-1 and J usage is TRBJ2-1; D is possibly TRBD2 (6 bases). The V end lost 1 base, the J end lost 6 bases, and 14 bases lay between the germline ends. This CDR3 region has 15 residues. The V gene's germline CDR1 is SGHRS and CDR2 YFSETQ. The CDR3 loop reads CASSLTGMTSNEQFF. In DNA form, the CDR3 reads TGCGCCAGCAGCTTGACAGGAATGACTAGCAATGAGCAGTTCTTC.

This clonotype was observed a few times. The V and J genes are TRBV2 and TRBJ2-1, with no clear D. Trimming pared 10 bases from V and 4 bases from J, leaving 14 bases between. CDR3 length: 13 residues. CDR1 is SNHLY and CDR2 is FYNNEI in the germline V gene. The chain's CDR3 is CATSPEAYNEQFF. CDR3 nucleotide sequence: TGTGCCACCTCGCCGGAAGCGTACAATGAGCAGTTCTTC.